This TCR beta chain originates from a study of shared clonotypes between healthy human individuals (dated by TCRdb to the early 2020s). With regard to the full study: The cohort included three men and a couple of women between 18 and 49 years of age. Per donor, three plates each were used for CD4 naive and CD4 memory, two for CD8 naive, and one for CD8 memory. To estimate repertoire size and how much clonotypes are shared between individuals, the study performed deep sequencing of blood TCR repertoires from five healthy adults. Different laboratories and diverse techniques were used to prepare libraries and sequence TCR repertoires, to increase sequencing depth and limit assay-specific biases. Between about 0.85 and 10 billion PBMCs per donor were obtained by leukapheresis. Study-wide findings and limitations: Larger estimated clonotype richness was generally found for naive subsets than for memory subsets. Rarefaction of sorted-subset datasets indicated incomplete sequencing despite the large sequencing depth. Compared with non-shared clonotypes, the clonotypes found in all four sorted-subset donors had higher generation probabilities. Pairwise subsampling indicated that sequencing depth was expected to affect the degree of clonotype sharing among donors. When four donors were compared, the shared fraction of clonotypes was about 5% for naive CD4, 3.5% for naive CD8, 2% to 2.5% for memory CD4, and 0.35% to 0.5% for memory CD8. Only blood was sampled, and tissue TCR repertoires likely differ from those in blood. Because the study included only a small number of donors, the genetic and exposure-history diversity represented was limited.

Using the deep immunoSEQ assay, multiplex PCR amplified TCR CDR3 regions from genomic DNA. Extracted genomic DNA from each cell subset was spread evenly across all wells of several immunoSEQ 96-well plates, with each plate serving as a replicate. For sorted subsets, each replicate PCR was loaded with around 220 ng genomic DNA, equivalent to roughly 30,000 T cell genomes. The purified libraries were quantified using a Qubit 3.0 fluorometer, sized with a Bioanalyzer 2100, and then quantified again using the KAPA Library Quantification kit. A separate single-read 150-cycle Illumina NextSeq 550 flow cell was used to sequence each immunoSEQ 96-well plate. From the authors' description of their analysis: Because the immunoSEQ output held only junctional sequences and lacked quality scores, the filtering could not match the filtering applied to full-length reads. To assign V/J genes and CDR3, sequences were annotated using PyIR, a Python wrapper for IgBLAST v1.9, with IMGT germline references. Reads were filtered out if the reads had weak V/J assignments (E-value above 1e-6), no CDR3, stop codons, out-of-frame junctions, or ambiguous translated residues. V3J clonotypes were defined as sequences sharing an identical inferred V gene, J gene, and CDR3 amino acid sequence. Percentage overlap between repertoires was computed as shared unique clonotypes divided by the size of the smaller repertoire. Three approaches were used to assess repertoire richness: RTK rarefaction, the Chao1 estimator, and Recon v2.1 estimates of unobserved clonotypes. For all TCRbeta clonotypes obtained by the gDNA method from a handful of donors, generation probabilities were computed with OLGA. Sourced from immuneACCESS, this table was stored by TCRdb with only in-frame sequences that have V and J called. A share of the clones is absent; for the studies checked, an unresolved V gene accounts for under half, and the remainder has no known explanation. Clonal size and the V and J genes are those of that table, whereas D and trimming came from the DNA. The sample includes 560,000 or so clones, with roughly 96% observed a single time. The top ten constitute about 0.12% of the sample.

Spanning cysteine to phenylalanine, the CDR3 consists of 15 amino acids. Left in the record is the CDR3 DNA by itself, 45 bases read in frame from the first base. V loses 6 bases, J loses 5 bases, and the germline ends lie 19 bases apart. As encoded in the germline V gene (reference sequence), CDR1 is MNHEY while CDR2 is SMNVEV. CD8 naive samples were CD45RO-negative cells positively selected for CCR7, giving a CD45RA+CCR7+ population that excluded TemRA cells. Donors were healthy HIV-negative adults with no recently reported acute infections or vaccinations. Every donor was a Caucasian adult residing in Nashville, Tennessee, USA. After blood collection by leukapheresis, PBMCs were isolated using Ficoll-Histopaque density gradient centrifugation and then cryopreserved in the vapor phase of liquid nitrogen. Analytical flow cytometry was used to check the purity and quantity of each magnetically sorted T cell population. From each sorted fraction, genomic DNA was isolated and quantified by UV absorbance on a Nanodrop 2000c.

To note about this clone: The target of this receptor is not known. No qualities accompany the bases; no much larger clone lies one base away.

The source is a woman aged 25 to 39 in good health. Recombination joined TRBV27 with TRBJ1-1; the D gene is perhaps TRBD1, from 6 matching bases. Sequenced material: naive CD8+ T cells sorted from blood. Per the publication, the cell subset or site label means: CD45RA+CCR7+. The DNA is as follows: TGTGCCAGCAGACCACCCCTGGGGGCGCGAACTGAAGCTTTCTTT. Its product reads: CASRPPLGARTEAFF.